This TCR beta chain was captured in a study of T cells expressing NK-cell markers. Following a re-call of the 5' RACE reads, TCRdb has one entry per CDR3 protein and lacks DNA. Here the sample table reports 200,000 to 300,000 distinct CDR3 sequences. Germline V gives CDR1 SGHVS, CDR2 FQNEAQ. The CDR3 runs 15 residues. The V gene is TRBV7-8, the J gene TRBJ1-3; TCRdb reports TRBD1, a call that lacks DNA to check it against. Sequencing was performed on blood T cells: a sorted CD56 or NKG2C T cell subset, CD4+ or CD8+ T cells, or bulk PBMC T cells (not recorded which). This TCR derives from a woman between 18 and 70 years old in good health. The CDR3 loop reads CASSNRGVGGNTIYF.